This TCR beta chain was sequenced during a study of response to subunit inactivated influenza vaccine. General observations from the study: Each seasonal flu vaccination may recruit only limited new T cells, authors suggested.

One entry per CDR3 protein results from TCRdb running MiXCR on the RT-PCR reads. The repertoire consists of 710,000 or so distinct CDR3 sequences, with approximately 14% occurring once and the leading ten covering around a tenth. Trimming took 6 bases from V and 6 from J, leaving 20 bases between them. The germline V gene has CDR1 MNHEY and CDR2 SMNVEV (reference sequence). This CDR3 is 15 amino acids long. A word on this clonotype: The antigen is not known.

This chain uses TRBV27 with TRBJ2-5; possibly TRBD1 for D (6 bases). The clonotype originates from a man aged 45-60 years who received an inactivated influenza vaccine. The source was PBMCs from blood, collected approximately 13 days after vaccination. The CDR3 bases are TGTGCCAGCAGACAAACTAGGGGGAATGGACAGACCCAGTACTTC. It codes for CASRQTRGNGQTQYF.